Following are 20 T cell receptor beta chains from one sample sequenced in a study of graft-versus-host responses after intestinal transplantation. Data came from immunoSEQ multiplex PCR; TCRdb stores just in-frame clones and leaves some out. The profile covers 65,000 to 85,000 clones, with 87% appearing a single time and approximately 8% taken by the ten largest. The antigens of these receptors remain unknown. This sample comprised unstimulated CD8+ T cells sorted from spleen or lymph node cells, obtained before transplant. All receptors derive from a human donor who was the organ donor for an intestinal transplant.

The CDR3 spells CASSPGGEGGQFF. The CDR3 DNA reads TGTGCCAGCAGCCCCGGGGGGGAGGGTGGGCAGTTCTTC. The chain recombines TRBV7-9 with TRBJ2-1, with 8 nucleotides matching TRBD2. The CDR3 has 13 residues. CDR1 and CDR2 (germline): SEHNR, FQNEAQ (reference sequence). The trim removed 5 bases at V and 12 bases at J, leaving 9 bases unmatched.

V gene TRBV10-1 combines with J gene TRBJ2-7, with TRBD1 as a possible D gene (5 bases). V was pared by 8 bases and J by 5 bases, with 13 bases between. The CDR3 is made up of 12 amino acids. CDR1 and CDR2 from the germline V gene are WNHNN and SYGVQD (reference sequence). CDR3 residues: CASSPGAHEQYF. The CDR3 coding sequence is TGCGCCAGCTCCCCTGGGGCCCACGAGCAGTACTTC.

V gene TRBV5-6 combines with J gene TRBJ1-2, with D unresolved. CDR1 and CDR2 (germline): SGHDT, YYEEEE. The ends were cut back, 0 bases at V and 4 bases at J, with 10 bases in the middle. The length of the CDR3 is 14 residues. DNA of the CDR3: TGTGCCAGCAGCTTGGTGGGCAGCAGCTATGGCTACACCTTC. Amino acid sequence: CASSLVGSSYGYTF.

The chain links TRBV7-9 to TRBJ2-1, with 7 bases matching TRBD1. The germline CDR1 and CDR2 sequences are SEHNR and FQNEAQ (reference sequence). V lost 6 bases, J lost 6 bases, and 5 bases stayed unmatched. The CDR3 loop spans 13 amino acids. CDR3: CASRAGGVNEQFF. In DNA form, the CDR3 reads TGTGCCAGCAGAGCAGGGGGAGTCAATGAGCAGTTCTTC.

The J gene is TRBJ1-2, the V gene TRBV9; 8 nucleotides line up with TRBD1. Germline lookup yields CDR1 SGDLS and CDR2 YYNGEE. This CDR3 has 14 amino acids. The V and J ends lost 4 bases and 2 bases, in that order; junction bases with no gene match: 4. CDR3 bases: TGTGCCAGCAGCCAGGGGGCAGGGAACTATGGCTACACCTTC. This translates into CASSQGAGNYGYTF.

The chain couples TRBV6-1 to TRBJ2-7; TRBD2 matches at 8 bases. CDR1 is MNHNS, CDR2 SASEGT, per germline. This CDR3 contains 15 residues. The trim removed 8 bases at V and 5 bases at J, leaving 14 bases unmatched. The CDR3 region has the DNA TGTGCCAGCGGGCCGTTGGCGGGGGGTTCGGACGAGCAGTACTTC. Protein product: CASGPLAGGSDEQYF.

The chain uses TRBV12-5 and TRBJ2-3, with TRBD2 matching 11 bases. Trimming took 1 base from V and 4 from J; bases not matched to a gene: 13. The CDR3 is 19 residues long. The V gene's germline CDR1 is LGHNT and CDR2 FRNRAP. The CDR3 reads CASGLALAGGLERSDTQYF. The CDR3 bases are TGTGCTAGTGGTTTGGCCCTAGCGGGGGGCCTCGAGAGGTCAGATACGCAGTATTTT. The variable domain in full, completed from reference TRBV12-5 and TRBJ2-3, reads DARVTQTPRHKVTEMGQEVTMRCQPILGHNTVFWYRQTMMQGLELLAYFRNRAPLDDSGMPKDRFSAEMPDATLATLKIQPSEPRDSAVYFCASGLALAGGLERSDTQYFGPGTRLTVL.

A single count supports this clone. This rearrangement joins TRBV7-2 to TRBJ1-4; possibly TRBD1 for D (6 bases). Deletions cut 2 bases from V and 7 bases from J, with 14 bases between. The CDR3 length is 15 residues. Germline loops: CDR1 SGHTA, CDR2 FQGNSA. The CDR3: CASSLLAGEGEKLFF. The CDR3, as DNA: TGTGCCAGCAGCTTACTGGCAGGGGAGGGTGAAAAACTGTTTTTT.

The chain recombines TRBV5-1 with TRBJ2-3; 9 positions match TRBD1. The CDR3 totals 17 residues. Germline values: CDR1 SGHRS, CDR2 YFSETQ. V lost 5 bases to trimming and J lost 5 bases; unmatched junction nucleotides: 15. Written as DNA, the CDR3 is TGCGCCAGCAGTTTAAGGGGGGGACAGGGTTCAGGAGATACGCAGTATTTT. Protein sequence: CASSLRGGQGSGDTQYF.

V usage is TRBV7-9 and J usage is TRBJ1-1; D is unresolved. This CDR3 is 15 amino acids long. Germline V gives CDR1 SEHNR, CDR2 FQNEAQ (reference sequence). Trimming took off 5 bases at V and 6 bases at J, with 19 bases between the two ends. In nucleotides, the CDR3 is TGTGCCAGCAGCCCACTTACCAGGCAGAGTCCTGAAGCTTTCTTT. Its translation: CASSPLTRQSPEAFF.

The V gene is TRBV6-5, the J gene TRBJ1-6; D ambiguous. The CDR3 has 16 amino acids. Per the germline V gene, CDR1 is MNHEY and CDR2 is SVGAGI. The V end lost 0 bases, the J end lost 7 bases, and 13 bases lay between the germline ends. CDR3 DNA: TGTGCCAGCAGTTACTCAAACAAAGCAAGAAATTCACCCCTCCACTTT. Residues: CASSYSNKARNSPLHF.

The table lists this clone with a count of one. The gene calls are TRBV30 and TRBJ1-5, with D hard to call. V was trimmed by 3 bases and J by 8 bases, leaving 17 bases between them. The CDR3 is made up of 14 amino acids. Germline V CDR1 and CDR2: GTSNPN, SVGIG (reference sequence). In DNA form, the CDR3 reads TGTGCCTGGAGCCCCGGTGTGGGCGGGGAGCCCCAGCATTTT. This gives the protein CAWSPGVGGEPQHF.

The chain joins TRBV28 to TRBJ1-5; D call uncertain. Trimming removed 6 bases at V and 0 bases at J, with 9 bases between. Per the germline V gene, CDR1 is MDHEN and CDR2 is SYDVKM. This CDR3 comprises 14 residues. CDR3 residues: CASRPSYSNQPQHF. As DNA, the CDR3 is TGTGCCAGCAGACCAAGTTATAGCAATCAGCCCCAGCATTTT.

V gene TRBV7-2 combines with J gene TRBJ2-7; 10 bases are shared with TRBD2. Germline-derived CDR1 and CDR2 are SGHTA and FQGNSA. The CDR3 loop spans 16 amino acids. Trimming removed 5 bases from V and 2 bases from J; junction bases left unmatched: 9. The CDR3: CASSPPGLAETYEQYF. DNA of the CDR3: TGTGCCAGCAGCCCCCCCGGACTAGCGGAGACCTACGAGCAGTACTTC.

This chain joins TRBV2 and TRBJ1-1; D is undetermined. Germline V CDR1 and CDR2: SNHLY, FYNNEI. V shed 3 bases and J shed 5 bases, with 10 bases lying between them. CDR3 length equals 13 residues. The CDR3 is CASSELGGTEAFF. CDR3 in DNA: TGTGCCAGCAGTGAGTTGGGAGGGACTGAAGCTTTCTTT.

The chain carries TRBV5-1 and TRBJ1-3, with D possibly being TRBD1 (5 bases). Trimming removed 1 base from V and 0 bases from J, with 14 bases in between. The germline V gene has CDR1 SGHRS and CDR2 YFSETQ. The CDR3 runs to 17 residues. This CDR3 is CASSLKSGALSGNTIYF. CDR3 DNA: TGCGCCAGCAGCTTGAAATCCGGGGCCCTCTCTGGAAACACCATATATTTT.

This chain uses TRBV19 with TRBJ1-5; D gene unclear. V was trimmed by 2 bases and J by 2 bases, leaving 7 bases between them. The length of the CDR3 is 14 residues. Germline V gene data show CDR1 as LNHDA and CDR2 as SQIVND (reference sequence). DNA for the CDR3: TGTGCCAGTAGTATAAGGAGGGGCAATCAGCCCCAGCATTTT. This sequence encodes CASSIRRGNQPQHF.

The chain has TRBV9 and TRBJ2-3; 9 nucleotides align to TRBD2. The CDR3 length is 18 residues. The J segment lost 2 bases and the V segment lost 4 bases, leaving 14 bases of the junction unmatched. Germline CDR1 is SGDLS and CDR2 is YYNGEE. The CDR3 reads CASSSGLALVSYTDTQYF. The CDR3 DNA reads TGTGCCAGCAGCTCGGGACTAGCCCTAGTATCGTACACAGATACGCAGTATTTT. The full variable domain, with the rest looked up from reference TRBV9 and TRBJ2-3, is DSGVTQTPKHLITATGQRVTLRCSPRSGDLSVYWYQQSLDQGLQFLIQYYNGEERAKGNILERFSAQQFPDLHSELNLSSLELGDSALYFCASSSGLALVSYTDTQYFGPGTRLTVL.

DNA for the CDR3: TGCGCCAGCAGCCAGAACGGGGGGTACGAGCAGTACTTC. Translation gives CASSQNGGYEQYF. The rearrangement uses TRBV4-1 and TRBJ2-7; 7 nucleotides agree with TRBD2. V gave up 3 bases and J gave up 4 bases; unmatched junction bases: 3. The CDR3 length is 13 residues. Germline V gives CDR1 MGHRA, CDR2 YSYEKL.

The gene calls are TRBV4-1 and TRBJ2-1; perhaps D is TRBD1 or TRBD2 (5 bases each). The CDR3 is 13 residues long. Germline CDR1 and CDR2: MGHRA and YSYEKL. With 4 bases removed from V and 12 bases from J, the gap between germline ends came to 16 bases. The CDR3 nucleotides are TGCGCCAGCAGCCCCTGGGACCAGAAGACGCAGTTCTTC. Protein product: CASSPWDQKTQFF.